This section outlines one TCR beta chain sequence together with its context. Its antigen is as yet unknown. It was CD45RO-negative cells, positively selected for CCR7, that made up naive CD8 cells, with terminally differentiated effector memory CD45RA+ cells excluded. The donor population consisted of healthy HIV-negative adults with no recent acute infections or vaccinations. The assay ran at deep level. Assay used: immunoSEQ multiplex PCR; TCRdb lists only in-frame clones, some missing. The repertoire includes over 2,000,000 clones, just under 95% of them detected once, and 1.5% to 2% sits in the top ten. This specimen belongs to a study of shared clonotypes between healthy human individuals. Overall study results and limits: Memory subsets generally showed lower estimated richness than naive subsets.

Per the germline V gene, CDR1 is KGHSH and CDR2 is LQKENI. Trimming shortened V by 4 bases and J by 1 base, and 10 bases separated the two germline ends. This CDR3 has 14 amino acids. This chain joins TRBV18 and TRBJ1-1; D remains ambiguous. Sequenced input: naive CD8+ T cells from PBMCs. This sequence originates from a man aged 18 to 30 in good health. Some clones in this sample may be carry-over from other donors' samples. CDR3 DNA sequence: TGTGCCAGCTCACGGGGAGGGCAGAACACTGAAGCTTTCTTT. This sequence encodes CASSRGGQNTEAFF. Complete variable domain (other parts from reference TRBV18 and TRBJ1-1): NAGVMQNPRHLVRRRGQEARLRCSPMKGHSHVYWYRQLPEEGLKFMVYLQKENIIDESGMPKERFSAEFPKEGPSILRIQQVVRGDSAAYFCASSRGGQNTEAFFGQGTRLTVV.